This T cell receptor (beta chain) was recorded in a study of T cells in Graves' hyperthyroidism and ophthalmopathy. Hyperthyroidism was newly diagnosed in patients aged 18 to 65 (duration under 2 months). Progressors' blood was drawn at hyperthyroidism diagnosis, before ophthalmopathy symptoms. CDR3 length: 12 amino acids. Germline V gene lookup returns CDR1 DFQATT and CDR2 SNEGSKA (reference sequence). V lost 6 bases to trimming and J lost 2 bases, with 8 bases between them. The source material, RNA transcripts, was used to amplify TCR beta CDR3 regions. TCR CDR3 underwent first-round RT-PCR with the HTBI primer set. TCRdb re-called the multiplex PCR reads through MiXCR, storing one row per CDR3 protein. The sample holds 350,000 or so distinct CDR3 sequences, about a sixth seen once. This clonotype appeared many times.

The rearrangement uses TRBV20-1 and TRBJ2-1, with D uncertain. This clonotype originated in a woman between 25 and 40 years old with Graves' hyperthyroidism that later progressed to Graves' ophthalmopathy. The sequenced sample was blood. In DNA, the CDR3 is TGCAGTGCCCCTACCCCCTACAATGAGCAGTTCTTC. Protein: CSAPTPYNEQFF.